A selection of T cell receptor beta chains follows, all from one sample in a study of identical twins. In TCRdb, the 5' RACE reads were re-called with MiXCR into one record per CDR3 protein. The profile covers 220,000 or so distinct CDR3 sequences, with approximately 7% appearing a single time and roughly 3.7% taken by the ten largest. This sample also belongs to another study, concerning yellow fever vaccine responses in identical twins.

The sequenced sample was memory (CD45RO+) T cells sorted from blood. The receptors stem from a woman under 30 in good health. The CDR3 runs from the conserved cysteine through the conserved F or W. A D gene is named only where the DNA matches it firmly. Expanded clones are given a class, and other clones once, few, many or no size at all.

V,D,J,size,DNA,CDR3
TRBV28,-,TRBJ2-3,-,TGTGCCAGCAGTTTATCCGGTCCGGGGGCGCAGTATTTT,CASSLSGPGAQYF
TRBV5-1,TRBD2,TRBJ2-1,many,TGCGCCAGCAGCTTCGTAGGACTAGCGGGAGAAGGGGAGCAGTTCTTC,CASSFVGLAGEGEQFF
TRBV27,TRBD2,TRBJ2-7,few,TGTGCCAGCAGTTCTACCCCGGGACTAGCGGGAGTCTGCGAGCAGTACTTC,CASSSTPGLAGVCEQYF
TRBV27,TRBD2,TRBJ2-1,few,TGTGCCAGCAGGCGAGTAGCGGGGGGGCCTCTCAATGAGCAGTTCTTC,CASRRVAGGPLNEQFF
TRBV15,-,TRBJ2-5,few,TGTGCCACCAGCAGAGTGCAGGGGGGGATGGAGACCCAGTACTTC,CATSRVQGGMETQYF
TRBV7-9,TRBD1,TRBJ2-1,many,TGTGCCAGCAGCCAGGACAGGTCCTACAATGAGCAGTTCTTC,CASSQDRSYNEQFF
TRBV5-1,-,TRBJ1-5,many,TGCGCCAGCAGCTTGAAGGGACCCTATAGCAATCAGCCCCAGCATTTT,CASSLKGPYSNQPQHF
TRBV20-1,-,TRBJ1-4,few,TGCAGTGCTAGAGGGGCTCAACAGGGACCTCTGGCCGGCCCTAATGAAAAACTGTTTTTT,CSARGAQQGPLAGPNEKLFF
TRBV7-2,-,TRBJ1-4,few,TGTGCCAGCAGCCAAGCGGGGCGACAGATTTCTAATGAAAAACTGTTTTTT,CASSQAGRQISNEKLFF
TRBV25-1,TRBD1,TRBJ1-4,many,TGTGCCAGCAGTGAATCCGTTCGGACAGGACCAACTAATGAAAAACTGTTTTTT,CASSESVRTGPTNEKLFF
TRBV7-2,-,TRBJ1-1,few,TGTGCCAGCAGCATCCTATACACTGAAGCTTTCTTT,CASSILYTEAFF
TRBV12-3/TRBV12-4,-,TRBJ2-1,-,TGTGCCAGCAGTTTTACCCAGAGCTCCTACAATGAGCAGTTCTTC,CASSFTQSSYNEQFF
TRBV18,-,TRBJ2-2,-,TGTGCCAGCTCCTCGACAGACAACACCGGGGAGCTGTTTTTT,CASSSTDNTGELFF
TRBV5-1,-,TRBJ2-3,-,TGCGCCAGCAGCCCCCTAACAGGGTCCCTTAGCACAGATACGCAGTATTTT,CASSPLTGSLSTDTQYF
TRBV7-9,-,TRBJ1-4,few,TGTGCCAGCAGCTTTGAAGGACGGGATGAAAAACTGTTTTTT,CASSFEGRDEKLFF
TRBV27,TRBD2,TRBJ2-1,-,TGTGCCAGCAGTTCCCTAGCGGGACGTCACAATGAGCAGTTCTTC,CASSSLAGRHNEQFF